This T cell receptor beta chain stems from a study of long-term antiretroviral therapy in people with HIV. Overall study findings and caveats: Gathering of blood took place between about 2003 and 2017, possibly under older ART regimens. At every time point, clones expanded before ART dominated the repertoire.

Investigators performed immunoSEQ version v3.0 at survey level. Sequenced by immunoSEQ multiplex PCR; TCRdb stores in-frame clones only, minus some. The sample lists 25,000 to 35,000 clones; approximately 86% were seen once. People in the study who had HIV all got their treatment in the United States. The CDR3 spans 10 residues. About this clone: Its antigen is unidentified.

V gene TRBV12-2 combines with J gene TRBJ1-5; TRBD1, the table's D call, was not compared with the DNA. TRBV12-2 is classified as a pseudogene. Here the sequenced sample was unsorted PBMCs, taken 0.8 years after starting antiretroviral therapy. This receptor was obtained from a woman aged 25 to 39 with HIV. The CDR3 region is CAQCYQPQHF. Written as DNA, the CDR3 is TGTGCTCAGTGTTATCAGCCCCAGCATTTT.